One sample yielded the 21 T cell receptor beta chains listed below, sequenced in a study of cytomegalovirus exposure and HLA in healthy donors. This PCR relied on a set of 60 Vbeta primers and 13 Jbeta primers. The method was immunoSEQ multiplex PCR; TCRdb's version includes in-frame clones alone and lacks a portion of them. This sample has around 240,000 clones; 82% occur once, and the top ten carry more than 5%. Sequencing used PBMCs. The receptors originated from a woman in her 40s in good health and CMV-seropositive.

This clone has only one observation. Here the CDR3 reads CASSTQLAGRHLEQFF. CDR3 coding DNA: TGTGCCAGCTCAACCCAACTAGCGGGGAGACACTTGGAGCAGTTCTTC. The chain uses TRBV18 and TRBJ2-1, with 10 bases lining up with TRBD2. Germline V lookup: CDR1 KGHSH, CDR2 LQKENI. CDR3 size: 16 residues. V lost 5 bases and J lost 10; bases outside the gene matches: 14.

The genes are TRBV27 and TRBJ1-1, with 8 bases aligning to TRBD1. Trimming removed 6 bases from V and 5 bases from J; junction bases left unmatched: 14. In germline, CDR1 is MNHEY, CDR2 SMNVEV (reference sequence). The CDR3 covers 16 residues. The DNA for the CDR3 is TGTGCCAGCAGCCCATATGGGACAGGAACGGGTACTGAAGCTTTCTTT. Translating gives CASSPYGTGTGTEAFF.

The genes are TRBV11-3 and TRBJ2-1, with 7 bases identical to TRBD2. The junction had 13 bases not matched to a gene; V was cut back by 4 bases and J by 7 bases. CDR3 size: 16 residues. From germline, CDR1 is SGHNT and CDR2 YENEEA. The CDR3, as DNA: TGTGCCAGCAGCTCCTCGGCGGCAGGGAGGGAGAATGAGCAGTTCTTC. Protein product: CASSSSAAGRENEQFF. The whole variable domain, remainder taken from reference TRBV11-3 and TRBJ2-1, is EAGVVQSPRYKIIEKKQPVAFWCNPISGHNTLYWYLQNLGQGPELLIRYENEEAVDDSQLPKDRFSAERLKGVDSTLKIQPAELGDSAVYLCASSSSAAGRENEQFFGPGTRLTVL.

The rearrangement uses TRBV28 and TRBJ1-2; D ambiguous. V was shortened by 7 bases and J by 4 bases, with 13 bases between the two germline ends. Looked up from germline, CDR1 is MDHEN and CDR2 is SYDVKM. The CDR3 covers 13 residues. As DNA, the CDR3 is TGTGCCAGCACGACGGGCGGGCGCTATGGCTACACCTTC. Amino acids: CASTTGGRYGYTF.

The chain carries TRBV7-3 and TRBJ2-7; TRBD1 agrees at 10 bases. Germline CDR1 and CDR2: SGHTA and FQGTGA. Unmatched junction bases numbered 10, after V lost 4 bases and J lost 4 bases. This CDR3 has 16 amino acids. CDR3 sequence: CASSSQTGGKVYEQYF. The CDR3 DNA is TGTGCCAGCAGCTCCCAGACAGGGGGCAAAGTGTACGAGCAGTACTTC.

The gene calls are TRBV7-8 and TRBJ1-4; 9 bases are shared with TRBD1. J gave up 5 bases and V 5 bases, and 0 bases lay outside the gene matches. From germline, CDR1 is SGHVS and CDR2 FQNEAQ. The CDR3 has 13 amino acids. The CDR3 DNA sequence: TGTGCCAGCAGCGGGACAGGGAATGAAAAACTGTTTTTT. Translation gives CASSGTGNEKLFF.

The V and J genes are TRBV11-1 and TRBJ2-7; D remains unclear. CDR1 is SGHAT, CDR2 FQDESV, per germline (reference sequence). The CDR3 sequence is 15 residues long. V lost 5 bases and J 4 bases, leaving 18 bases between the germline ends. CDR3 protein: CASSPSFRPGYEQYF. CDR3 nucleotides: TGTGCCAGCAGCCCCTCGTTCCGTCCCGGTTACGAGCAGTACTTC.

This sequence joins TRBV4-3 and TRBJ2-1; D possibly corresponds to TRBD2 (5 bases). This CDR3 is 14 amino acids long. The V gene's germline CDR1 is LGHNA and CDR2 YSLEER. V shed 0 bases and J shed 5 bases, with 8 bases lying between them. CDR3 protein: CASSQEPGDNEQFF. Written as DNA, the CDR3 is TGCGCCAGCAGCCAAGAGCCCGGGGACAATGAGCAGTTCTTC.

This chain uses TRBV18 with TRBJ1-5, with TRBD1 matching over 8 bases. Per the germline V gene, CDR1 is KGHSH and CDR2 is LQKENI. There are 13 residues in the CDR3. J was trimmed by 5 bases and V by 5 bases; bases with no gene match: 2. The CDR3 DNA follows: TGTGCCAGCTCAACGGACAGGGATCAGCCCCAGCATTTT. This codes for CASSTDRDQPQHF.

This rearrangement joins TRBV5-1 to TRBJ2-1; D gene ambiguous. Germline V gene lookup returns CDR1 SGHRS and CDR2 YFSETQ. The CDR3 length is 15 residues. V was cut by 4 bases and J by 0 bases, with 11 bases left in between. The CDR3 coding sequence is TGCGCCAGCAGCGTGACTTTCAGCTCCTACAATGAGCAGTTCTTC. Amino acid sequence: CASSVTFSSYNEQFF.

This chain uses TRBV30 with TRBJ1-1; no clear D gene. V dropped 2 bases and J dropped 0 bases, with 13 bases sitting between them. The CDR3 consists of 15 residues. The germline V gene has CDR1 GTSNPN and CDR2 SVGIG (reference sequence). This chain's CDR3 is CAWSPWARMNTEAFF. In DNA, the CDR3 is TGTGCCTGGAGTCCCTGGGCCCGAATGAACACTGAAGCTTTCTTT.

This clone was picked up one time. The chain recombines TRBV7-2 with TRBJ2-7; possible D gene TRBD1, 5 bases. This CDR3 spans 14 amino acids. Germline V CDR1 and CDR2: SGHTA, FQGNSA. Trimming took off 6 bases at V and 5 bases at J, with 17 bases between the two ends. CDR3 residues: CASRSSSGQDEQYF. The CDR3 nucleotides read TGTGCCAGCAGGAGTTCGTCAGGGCAGGACGAGCAGTACTTC.

The chain recombines TRBV4-3 with TRBJ1-2; D not resolved. The CDR3 extends over 14 amino acids. V shed 0 bases and J shed 3 bases, with 8 bases lying between them. Per germline, CDR1 LGHNA and CDR2 YSLEER. The CDR3 region has the DNA TGCGCCAGCAGCCAAGACTTGGACTACTATGGCTACACCTTC. Protein sequence: CASSQDLDYYGYTF.

The J gene is TRBJ2-7, the V gene TRBV10-1; perhaps TRBD1 as D (6 bases). The CDR3 loop spans 14 amino acids. Germline V CDR1 and CDR2: WNHNN, SYGVQD (reference sequence). Trimming stripped 4 bases from V and 3 bases from J, with 13 bases between. In nucleotides, the CDR3 is TGCGCCAGCAGTGTGCACAGGGAAAGCTACGAGCAGTACTTC. Its protein is CASSVHRESYEQYF.

J is TRBJ1-5 and V is TRBV4-2; D is uncertain. The CDR3 is 18 residues long. V was shortened by 1 base and J by 0 bases, with 16 bases between the two germline ends. Germline loops: CDR1 LGHNA, CDR2 YNFKEQ. The CDR3 protein is CASSQAGFGAISNQPQHF. The CDR3 bases are TGTGCCAGCAGCCAAGCTGGGTTCGGAGCGATTAGCAATCAGCCCCAGCATTTT.

This clone was picked up a small number of times. The J gene is TRBJ2-2, the V gene TRBV7-2, with 8 bases fitting TRBD1. Germline CDR1 and CDR2: SGHTA and FQGNSA. V dropped 5 bases and J dropped 6; count of bases not matched to a gene: 11. CDR3 length: 16 amino acids. CDR3 loop: CASSHHDRGTAGELFF. The CDR3 nucleotides read TGTGCCAGCAGCCATCACGACAGGGGAACGGCCGGGGAGCTGTTTTTT.

This sequence joins TRBV4-2 and TRBJ1-3; TRBD1 aligns across 8 bases. This CDR3 spans 21 amino acids. The germline V gene has CDR1 LGHNA and CDR2 YNFKEQ. V shed 0 bases, J shed 0 bases, and the junction held 16 bases outside the gene matches. The CDR3 spells CASSQETRRQGFTYSGNTIYF. The CDR3 region has the DNA TGTGCCAGCAGCCAAGAAACCCGCCGACAGGGGTTCACCTACTCTGGAAACACCATATATTTT.

The table lists this clone with a few counts. The rearrangement links TRBV7-2 to TRBJ2-1; D ambiguous. The V end lost 5 bases, the J end lost 1 base, and 9 bases lay between the germline ends. The germline V gene encodes CDR1 SGHTA and CDR2 FQGNSA. This CDR3 comprises 14 residues. CDR3: CASSLGLSYNEQFF. The CDR3 nucleotides read TGTGCCAGCAGCCTTGGGCTTTCCTACAATGAGCAGTTCTTC.

This clone was detected only a few times. J is TRBJ1-6 and V is TRBV7-8; no firm D call. This CDR3 region has 14 residues. V lost 6 bases and J lost 3, with 9 bases in between. Germline V lookup: CDR1 SGHVS, CDR2 FQNEAQ. The CDR3 protein is CASSLRFYNSPLHF. The CDR3, as DNA: TGTGCCAGCAGTCTCAGGTTCTATAATTCACCCCTCCACTTT.

The chain couples TRBV30 to TRBJ1-1, with 8 bases lining up with TRBD1. The CDR3 consists of 13 residues. Germline V lookup: CDR1 GTSNPN, CDR2 SVGIG (reference sequence). The ends lost 2 bases at V and 10 bases at J; junction bases unmatched: 9. The CDR3: CAWSPGTGKGAFF. In nucleotides, the CDR3 is TGTGCCTGGAGTCCCGGGACAGGCAAAGGAGCTTTCTTT. Full variable domain (remainder filled in from reference TRBV30 and TRBJ1-1): SQTIHQWPATLVQPVGSPLSLECTVEGTSNPNLYWYRQAAGRGLQLLFYSVGIGQISSEVPQNLSASRPQDRQFILSSKKLLLSDSGFYLCAWSPGTGKGAFFGQGTRLTVV.

This chain connects TRBV9 to TRBJ2-1, with 10 bases matching TRBD2. After removal of 0 bases from V and 5 bases from J, the junction contained 5 bases not matched to a gene. This CDR3 has 16 residues. The germline V gene has CDR1 SGDLS and CDR2 YYNGEE. The CDR3 protein is CASSVALSGGDNEQFF. The CDR3 region has the DNA TGTGCCAGCAGCGTAGCTCTCAGCGGGGGGGACAATGAGCAGTTCTTC.